This T cell receptor (beta chain) appears in the sequencing data of a study of Tregs in tolerant kidney transplant recipients. This clone was observed once. The V gene lost 4 bases and the J gene lost 3 bases, with 9 bases spanning the gap. Germline assignment: CDR1 KGHSH and CDR2 LQKENI. The CDR3 is 14 amino acids. Only in-frame clones appear in the TCRdb table, and some are missing; sequencing was by immunoSEQ multiplex PCR. The table lists hundreds of thousands of clones, about 80% of them singletons, with 0.5% to 0.65% in the top ten. This TCR was sampled from a human donor in good health. The sequencing sample was made of CD4+ T cells from blood. V and J are TRBV18 and TRBJ1-4, with no clear D. CDR3 sequence: CASSLEPSNEKLFF. CDR3 nucleotides: TGTGCCAGCTCACTGGAGCCATCTAATGAAAAACTGTTTTTT.